The 2 T cell receptor beta chains reported below all come from one sample, sequenced in a study of PD-1 blockade in classical Hodgkin lymphoma. Libraries were prepared by immunoSEQ multiplex PCR; TCRdb keeps only in-frame clonotypes and omits some of them. The sample has roughly 96,000 clones; about 92% are singletons. Stated time point: cycle 4 day 1 (C4D1), after 6 weeks of nivolumab. Relapse after autologous stem cell transplantation occurred in every patient, and brentuximab vedotin exposure varied. The sample was peripheral blood mononuclear cells (PBMCs), taken before the fourth cycle of nivolumab. The receptors originated from a human donor with classical Hodgkin lymphoma.

For this clone: One end of the junction is discordant with germline, which a read error may explain. CDR3 loop: CASSSPGLAGDMQYF. In DNA form, the CDR3 reads TGTGCCAGCAGCTCACCGGGACTAGCGGGAGATATGCAGTATTTT. V usage is TRBV7-6 and J usage is TRBJ2-3, with 14 bases fitting TRBD2. The CDR3 spans 15 residues. The germline gives CDR1 SGHVS, CDR2 FNYEAQ. Using reference TRBV7-6 and TRBJ2-3 for the parts outside the CDR3, the full variable domain is GAGVSQSPRYKVTKRGQDVALRCDPISGHVSLYWYRQALGQGPEFLTYFNYEAQQDKSGLPNDRFSAERPEGSISTLTIQRTEQRDSAMYRCASSSPGLAGDMQYFGPGTRLTVL.

The chain carries TRBV29-1 and TRBJ1-2; D gene uncertain. Looked up from germline, CDR1 is SQVTM and CDR2 is ANQGSEA. The CDR3 covers 11 residues. V was trimmed by 4 bases and J by 6 bases, leaving 9 bases between them. The CDR3 nucleotides read TGCAGCGTTGTTGGCTTCGATGGCTACACCTTC. Translation: CSVVGFDGYTF.